This T cell receptor (beta chain) was sequenced during a study of cytomegalovirus exposure and HLA in healthy donors. About the research overall: Per a later analysis, the approximately 700 first-cohort and some 130 validation repertoires shared one platform.

V dropped 3 bases and J dropped 7; count of bases not matched to a gene: 6. Germline CDR1 and CDR2: SGHRS and YFSETQ. The CDR3 spans 14 residues. Method: immunoSEQ multiplex PCR; TCRdb's copy keeps in-frame clones and lacks some. Here the sample spans roughly 330,000 clones, around 87% being singletons. Whole-study results and caveats: The authors listed 150 to 200 TCR beta chains as cytomegalovirus-associated.

Remarks on this clone: Antigen: not known.

V gene TRBV5-1 combines with J gene TRBJ1-2, with 10 positions matching TRBD1. The source of this sequence is a woman under 40 in good health and CMV-seropositive. The sequencing sample was made of PBMCs. CDR3 sequence: CASSSGQGRGGYTF. The CDR3 DNA follows: TGCGCCAGCAGCTCGGGACAGGGGCGTGGTGGCTACACCTTC.